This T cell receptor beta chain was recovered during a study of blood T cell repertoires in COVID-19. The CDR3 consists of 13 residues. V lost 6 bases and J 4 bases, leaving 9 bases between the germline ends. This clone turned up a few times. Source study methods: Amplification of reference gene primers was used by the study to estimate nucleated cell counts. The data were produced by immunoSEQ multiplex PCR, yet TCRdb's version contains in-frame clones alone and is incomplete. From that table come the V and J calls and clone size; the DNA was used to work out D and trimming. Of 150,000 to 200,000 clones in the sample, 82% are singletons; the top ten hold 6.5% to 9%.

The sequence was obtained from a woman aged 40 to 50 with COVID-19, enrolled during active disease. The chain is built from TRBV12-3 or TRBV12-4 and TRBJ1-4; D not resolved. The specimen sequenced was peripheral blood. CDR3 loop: CASRERVNEKLFF. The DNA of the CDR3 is TGTGCCAGCAGGGAGAGGGTTAATGAAAAACTGTTTTTT.